This T cell receptor beta chain stems from a study of blood T cell repertoires in COVID-19 (dated by TCRdb to the early 2020s). About the study as a whole: Collaborator samples came from the United States, Italy and Spain and covered acute and convalescent phases of COVID-19. A freely available public database, intended as a resource for researchers studying the immune response to SARS-CoV-2, is where the repertoires were released. The material from the prospective study consisted of cDNA or gDNA derived from T cells, B-cell-depleted T cells, or PBMCs. Samples were obtained from the ongoing ImmuneRACE study (first 160 participants) and from over 1,000 subjects provided by 6 global collaborators. A de-identified subject ID, COVID-19 status, age in years and sex were almost always included in the sample metadata. HLA class I and class II types, where available, came from metadata supplied by the sample provider rather than from assay-based typing. Subjects who had been exposed to COVID-19, were actively infected with it, or had recovered from it provided the deeply sampled blood TCRbeta repertoires that made up the dataset.

Comment on this clone: It has no known antigen specificity. Base quality data are lacking; no much larger clone is found one base away.

TCRbeta CDR3 regions were amplified from genomic DNA using the immunoSEQ Assay, a bias-controlled multiplex PCR. In the source study's methods: Nucleated cell counts per sample were estimated from amplification of reference gene primers within the assay. To quantify the absolute abundance of each unique TCRbeta CDR3 rearrangement, sequence reads were collapsed and filtered. Productive Simpson clonality was computed per sample as the square root of Simpson's diversity index over productive rearrangements. TCRdb carries this immuneACCESS record with in-frame sequences only. Its versions omit some clonotypes, under half of them owing to an unresolved V gene in the studies checked, with the rest unexplained. Clone size and V and J calls were adopted from that table, with D and trimming inferred from the DNA. The sample yields some 150,000 clones; roughly 90% were counted once. The biggest ten clones account for over 9.5% of the sample.

The collaborating institutions used their own protocols to collect whole blood in K2EDTA tubes. For TCRbeta analysis, collaborators shipped samples in one of three forms: frozen whole blood, isolated PBMCs, or DNA extracted from either of those sample types. V is shortened by 2 bases, J by 4 bases, and the region joining them spans 8 bases. As encoded in the germline V gene, CDR1 is MDHEN while CDR2 is SYDVKM. Measured from the cysteine to the phenylalanine, the CDR3 is 13 residues long. Only the CDR3 DNA stays, 39 bases, in frame from base 1. General findings and caveats noted by the study authors: The quantity of clinical and demographic metadata differed by source and by participant and was supplied without curation.

The sequence links TRBV28 to TRBJ2-5, with the D gene not clear enough to name. The sequence was collected from a man aged 50 to 60 with active or convalescent COVID-19. Sequencing was performed on peripheral blood. The nucleotides read TGTGCCAGCAGTTTACCAGTTGGAGAGACCCAGTACTTC. Its translation is CASSLPVGETQYF.